This is a list of T cell receptor beta chains from one sample in a study of cytomegalovirus exposure and HLA in healthy donors. The repertoire was sequenced with immunoSEQ multiplex PCR; TCRdb's copy has only in-frame clones and lacks some. Here the sample spans about 200,000 clones, 82% being singletons. The specimen sequenced was PBMCs. Receptor source: a man in his forties in good health and CMV-seropositive. CDR3s include the opening cysteine and the closing phenylalanine or tryptophan. D genes are given only for firm matches. Clone size is stated in some rows and not others, as once, few, many or a class when expanded.

clone size: once
J gene: TRBJ2-1
D gene: TRBD2
V gene: TRBV5-1
CDR3 DNA: TGCGCCAGCAGCTTAACTCCGTCGCTAGCGGGAGGGCCGGGGGAGCAGTTCTTC
CDR3 protein: CASSLTPSLAGGPGEQFF

clone size: NA
J gene: TRBJ2-2
D gene: NA
V gene: TRBV18
CDR3 DNA: TGTGCCAGCTCACCACCCGTCCTAACCGGGGAGCTGTTTTTT
CDR3 protein: CASSPPVLTGELFF

clone size: NA
J gene: TRBJ2-1
D gene: TRBD2
V gene: TRBV27
CDR3 DNA: TGTGCCAGCAGTTTGGCGGGAGACCGATACAATGAGCAGTTCTTC
CDR3 protein: CASSLAGDRYNEQFF

clone size: NA
J gene: TRBJ1-5
D gene: TRBD1
V gene: TRBV28
CDR3 DNA: TGTGCCAGCAGTCGCGGACAGGGACGGAGCAATCAGCCCCAGCATTTT
CDR3 protein: CASSRGQGRSNQPQHF

clone size: NA
J gene: TRBJ1-1
D gene: NA
V gene: TRBV5-1
CDR3 DNA: TGCGCCAGCAGCTTGGCCGCAACTTTGAACACTGAAGCTTTCTTT
CDR3 protein: CASSLAATLNTEAFF

clone size: NA
J gene: TRBJ2-1
D gene: NA
V gene: TRBV11-3
CDR3 DNA: TGTGCCAGCAGCTTAGATCTCTTTGGTATGGCCTCCTACAATGAGCAGTTCTTC
CDR3 protein: CASSLDLFGMASYNEQFF

clone size: NA
J gene: TRBJ2-3
D gene: TRBD2
V gene: TRBV2
CDR3 DNA: TGTGCCAGCAGTGAACCCCTTAGCGGGAGCCCCCAGTCTGGCACAGATACGCAGTATTTT
CDR3 protein: CASSEPLSGSPQSGTDTQYF

clone size: NA
J gene: TRBJ2-5
D gene: NA
V gene: TRBV7-8
CDR3 DNA: TGTGCCGTATACCCCGAGGGGGTCTATGAAGGAGTCCAAGAGACCCAGTACTTC
CDR3 protein: CAVYPEGVYEGVQETQYF

clone size: few
J gene: TRBJ1-1
D gene: NA
V gene: TRBV4-2
CDR3 DNA: TGTGCCAGCAGCCAAGCACAGGGCGTGAACACTGAAGCTTTCTTT
CDR3 protein: CASSQAQGVNTEAFF

clone size: NA
J gene: TRBJ2-5
D gene: TRBD2
V gene: TRBV18
CDR3 DNA: TGTGCCAGCTCACCCACCGGGGGGGGCAGAGAGACCCAGTACTTC
CDR3 protein: CASSPTGGGRETQYF

clone size: NA
J gene: TRBJ2-3
D gene: NA
V gene: TRBV29-1
CDR3 DNA: TGCAGCGGAGCCATGGGACACCAGGGCACAGATACGCAGTATTTT
CDR3 protein: CSGAMGHQGTDTQYF

clone size: NA
J gene: TRBJ2-3
D gene: TRBD2
V gene: TRBV2
CDR3 DNA: TGTGCCAGCAGTGAACTGGCGGGGGGCACAGATACGCAGTATTTT
CDR3 protein: CASSELAGGTDTQYF

clone size: NA
J gene: TRBJ2-2
D gene: TRBD2
V gene: TRBV5-6
CDR3 DNA: TGTGCCAGCAGCGCGCTAGGAGCGGGAGTCACCGGGGAGCTGTTTTTT
CDR3 protein: CASSALGAGVTGELFF

clone size: NA
J gene: TRBJ2-7
D gene: TRBD2
V gene: TRBV5-1
CDR3 DNA: TGCGCCAGCAGCTTGGTCGGACTAGCGGGAGCTGGAGAGCAGTACTTC
CDR3 protein: CASSLVGLAGAGEQYF

clone size: NA
J gene: TRBJ2-1
D gene: TRBD2
V gene: TRBV27
CDR3 DNA: TGTGCCAGCAGTTTTAATAAGGCGGGGGATGAGCAGTTCTTC
CDR3 protein: CASSFNKAGDEQFF